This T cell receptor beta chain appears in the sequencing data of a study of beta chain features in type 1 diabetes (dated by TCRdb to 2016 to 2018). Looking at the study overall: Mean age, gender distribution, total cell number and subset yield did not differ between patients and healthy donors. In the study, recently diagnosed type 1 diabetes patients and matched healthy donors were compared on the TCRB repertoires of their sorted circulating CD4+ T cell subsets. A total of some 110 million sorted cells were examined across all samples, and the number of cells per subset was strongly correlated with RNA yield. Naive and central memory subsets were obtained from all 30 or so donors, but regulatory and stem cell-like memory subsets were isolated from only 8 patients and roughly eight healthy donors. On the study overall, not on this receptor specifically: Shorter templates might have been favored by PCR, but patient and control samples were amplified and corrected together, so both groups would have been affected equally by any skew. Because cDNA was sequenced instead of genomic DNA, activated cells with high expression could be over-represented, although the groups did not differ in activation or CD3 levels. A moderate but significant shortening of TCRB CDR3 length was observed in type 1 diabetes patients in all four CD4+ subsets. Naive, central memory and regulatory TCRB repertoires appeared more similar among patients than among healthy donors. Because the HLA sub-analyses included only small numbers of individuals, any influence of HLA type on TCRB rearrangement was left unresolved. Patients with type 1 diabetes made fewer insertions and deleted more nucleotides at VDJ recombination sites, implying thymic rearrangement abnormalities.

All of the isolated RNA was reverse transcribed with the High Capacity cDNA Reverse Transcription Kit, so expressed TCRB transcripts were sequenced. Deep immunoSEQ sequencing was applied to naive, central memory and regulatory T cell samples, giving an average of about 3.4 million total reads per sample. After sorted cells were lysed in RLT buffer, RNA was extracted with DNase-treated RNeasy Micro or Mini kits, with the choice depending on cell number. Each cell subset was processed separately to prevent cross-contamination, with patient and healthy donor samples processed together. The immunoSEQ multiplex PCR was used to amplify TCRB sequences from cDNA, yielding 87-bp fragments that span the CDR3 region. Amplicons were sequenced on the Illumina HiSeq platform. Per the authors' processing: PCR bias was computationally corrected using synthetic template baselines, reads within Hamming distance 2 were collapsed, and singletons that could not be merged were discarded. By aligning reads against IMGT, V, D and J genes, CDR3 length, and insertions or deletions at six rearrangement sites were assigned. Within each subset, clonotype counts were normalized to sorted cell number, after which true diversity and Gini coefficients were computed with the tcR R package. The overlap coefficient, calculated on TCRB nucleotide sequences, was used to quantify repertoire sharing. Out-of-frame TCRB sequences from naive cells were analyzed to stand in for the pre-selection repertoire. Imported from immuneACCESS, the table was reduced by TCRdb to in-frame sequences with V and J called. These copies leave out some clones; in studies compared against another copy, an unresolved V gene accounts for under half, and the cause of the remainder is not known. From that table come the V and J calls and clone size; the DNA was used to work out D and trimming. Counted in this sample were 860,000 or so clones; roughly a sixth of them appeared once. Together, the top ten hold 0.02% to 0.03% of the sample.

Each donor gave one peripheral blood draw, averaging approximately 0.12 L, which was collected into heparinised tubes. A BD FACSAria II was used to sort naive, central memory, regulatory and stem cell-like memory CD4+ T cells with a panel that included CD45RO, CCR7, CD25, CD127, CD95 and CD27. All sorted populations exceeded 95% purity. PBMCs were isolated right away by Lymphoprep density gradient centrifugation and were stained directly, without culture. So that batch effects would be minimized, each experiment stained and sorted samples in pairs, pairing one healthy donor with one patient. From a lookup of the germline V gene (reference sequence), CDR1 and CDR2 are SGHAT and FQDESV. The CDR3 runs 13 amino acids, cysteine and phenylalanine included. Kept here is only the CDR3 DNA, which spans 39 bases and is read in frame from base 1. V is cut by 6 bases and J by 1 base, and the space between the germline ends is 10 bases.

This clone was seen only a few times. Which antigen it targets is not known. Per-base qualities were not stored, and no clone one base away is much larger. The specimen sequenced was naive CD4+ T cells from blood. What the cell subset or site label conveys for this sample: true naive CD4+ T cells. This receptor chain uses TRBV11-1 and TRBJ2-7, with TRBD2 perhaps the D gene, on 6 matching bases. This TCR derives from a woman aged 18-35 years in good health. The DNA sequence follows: TGTGCCAGCAGAACTCGGGGGTCCTACGAGCAGTACTTC. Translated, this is CASRTRGSYEQYF.